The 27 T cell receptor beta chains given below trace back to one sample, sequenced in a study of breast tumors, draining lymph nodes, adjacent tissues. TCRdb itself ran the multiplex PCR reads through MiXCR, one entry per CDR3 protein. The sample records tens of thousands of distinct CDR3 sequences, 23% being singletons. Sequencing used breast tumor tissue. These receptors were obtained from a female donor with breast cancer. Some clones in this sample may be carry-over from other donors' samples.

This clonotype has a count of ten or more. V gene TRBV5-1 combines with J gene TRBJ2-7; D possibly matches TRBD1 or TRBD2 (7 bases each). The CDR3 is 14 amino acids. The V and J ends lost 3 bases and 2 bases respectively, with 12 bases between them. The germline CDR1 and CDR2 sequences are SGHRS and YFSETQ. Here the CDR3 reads CASSSQGGTYEQYF. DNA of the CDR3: TGCGCCAGCAGCTCCCAGGGGGGGACCTACGAGCAGTACTTC.

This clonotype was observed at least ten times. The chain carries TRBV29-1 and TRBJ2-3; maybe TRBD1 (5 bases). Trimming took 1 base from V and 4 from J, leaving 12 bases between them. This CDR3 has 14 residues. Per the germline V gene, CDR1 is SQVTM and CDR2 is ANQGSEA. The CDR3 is CSVEVQGRSDTQYF. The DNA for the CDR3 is TGCAGCGTTGAAGTCCAGGGTCGGTCAGATACGCAGTATTTT.

For the CDR3, the DNA is TGTGCCAGCAGCCCCCCGCGGACTAGCGGAAACTACAATGAGCAGTTCTTC. This encodes CASSPPRTSGNYNEQFF. The chain uses TRBV5-4 and TRBJ2-1; 10 nucleotides line up with TRBD2. J lost 3 bases, V lost 4 bases, and 10 bases had no gene match. The CDR3 has 17 residues. The germline gives CDR1 SGHNT, CDR2 YYREEE (reference sequence).

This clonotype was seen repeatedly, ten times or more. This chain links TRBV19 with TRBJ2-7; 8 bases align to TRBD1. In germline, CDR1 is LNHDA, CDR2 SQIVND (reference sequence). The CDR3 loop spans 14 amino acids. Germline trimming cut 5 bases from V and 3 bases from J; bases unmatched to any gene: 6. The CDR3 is CASSWGTGDYEQYF. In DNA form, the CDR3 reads TGTGCCAGTAGTTGGGGGACAGGCGACTACGAGCAGTACTTC.

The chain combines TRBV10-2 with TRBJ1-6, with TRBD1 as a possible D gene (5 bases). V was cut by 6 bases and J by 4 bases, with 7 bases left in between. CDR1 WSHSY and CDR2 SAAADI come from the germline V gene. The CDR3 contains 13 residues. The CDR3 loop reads CASSQGYNSPLHF. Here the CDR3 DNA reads TGCGCCAGCAGCCAGGGATATAATTCACCCCTCCACTTT.

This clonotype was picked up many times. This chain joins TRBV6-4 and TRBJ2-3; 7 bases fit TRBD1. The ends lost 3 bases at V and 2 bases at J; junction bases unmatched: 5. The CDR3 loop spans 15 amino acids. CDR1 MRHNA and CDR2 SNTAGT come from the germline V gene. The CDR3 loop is CASSEDRVNTDTQYF. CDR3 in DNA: TGTGCCAGCAGTGAAGACAGGGTGAACACAGATACGCAGTATTTT.

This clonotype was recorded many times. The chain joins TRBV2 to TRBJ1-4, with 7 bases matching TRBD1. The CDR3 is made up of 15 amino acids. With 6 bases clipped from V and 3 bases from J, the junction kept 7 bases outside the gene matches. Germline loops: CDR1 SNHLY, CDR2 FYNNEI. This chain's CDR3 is CASSWNTGANEKLFF. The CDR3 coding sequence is TGTGCCAGCAGCTGGAACACAGGGGCTAATGAAAAACTGTTTTTT.

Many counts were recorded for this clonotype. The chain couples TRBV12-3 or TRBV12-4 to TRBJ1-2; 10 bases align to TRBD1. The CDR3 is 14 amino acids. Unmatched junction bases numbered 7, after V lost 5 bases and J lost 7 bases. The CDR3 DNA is TGTGCCAGCAGTCTTGGAGGGACAGGGGTTGGCTACACCTTC. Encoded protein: CASSLGGTGVGYTF.

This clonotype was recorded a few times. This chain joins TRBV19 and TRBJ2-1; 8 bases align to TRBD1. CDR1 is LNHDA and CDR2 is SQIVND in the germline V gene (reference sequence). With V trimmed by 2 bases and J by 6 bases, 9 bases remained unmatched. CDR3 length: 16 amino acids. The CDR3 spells CASSILPRGPGNEQFF. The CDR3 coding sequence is TGTGCCAGTAGTATACTTCCCAGGGGGCCAGGCAATGAGCAGTTCTTC.

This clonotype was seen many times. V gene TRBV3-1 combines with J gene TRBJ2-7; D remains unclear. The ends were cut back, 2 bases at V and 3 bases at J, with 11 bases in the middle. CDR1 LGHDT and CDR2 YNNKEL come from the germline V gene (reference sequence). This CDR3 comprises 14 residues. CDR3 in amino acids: CASSQLGWNYEQYF. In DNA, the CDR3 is TGTGCCAGCAGCCAATTAGGGTGGAACTACGAGCAGTACTTC.

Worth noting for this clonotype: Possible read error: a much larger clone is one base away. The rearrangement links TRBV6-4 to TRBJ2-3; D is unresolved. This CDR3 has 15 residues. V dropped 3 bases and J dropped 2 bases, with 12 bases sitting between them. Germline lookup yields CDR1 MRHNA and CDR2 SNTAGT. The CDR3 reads CASSEDKVNTDTQYF. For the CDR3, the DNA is TGTGCCAGCAGTGAAGACAAGGTGAACACAGATACGCAGTATTTT.

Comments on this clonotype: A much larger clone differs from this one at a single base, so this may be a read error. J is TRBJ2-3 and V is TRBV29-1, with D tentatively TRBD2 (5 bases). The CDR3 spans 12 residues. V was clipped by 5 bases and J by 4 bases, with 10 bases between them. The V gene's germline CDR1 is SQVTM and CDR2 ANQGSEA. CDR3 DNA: TGCAGCGTTACTTTTAGCGCAGATACGCAGTATTTT. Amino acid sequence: CSVTFSADTQYF.

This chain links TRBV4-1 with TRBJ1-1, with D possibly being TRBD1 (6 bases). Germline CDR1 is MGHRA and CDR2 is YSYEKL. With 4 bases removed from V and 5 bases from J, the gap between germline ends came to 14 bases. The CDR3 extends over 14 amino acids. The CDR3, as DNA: TGCGCCAGCAGCCGGCTAGGGGGGTCGACTGAAGCTTTCTTT. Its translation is CASSRLGGSTEAFF.

Written as DNA, the CDR3 is TGTGCCAGCAGCGTAGAATGGGGGAATTCACCCCTCCACTTT. Translated, it gives CASSVEWGNSPLHF. The chain uses TRBV9 and TRBJ1-6; TRBD1 might be the D (5 bases). V lost 0 bases to trimming and J lost 7 bases, with 8 bases between them. Germline V gives CDR1 SGDLS, CDR2 YYNGEE. The CDR3 is 14 amino acids.

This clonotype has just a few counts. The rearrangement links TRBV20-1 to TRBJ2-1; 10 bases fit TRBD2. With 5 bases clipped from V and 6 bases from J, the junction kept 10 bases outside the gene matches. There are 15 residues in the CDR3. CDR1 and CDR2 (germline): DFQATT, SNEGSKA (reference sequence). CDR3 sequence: CSAPITSGNRNEQFF. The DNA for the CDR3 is TGCAGTGCTCCCATTACTAGCGGGAACCGCAATGAGCAGTTCTTC.

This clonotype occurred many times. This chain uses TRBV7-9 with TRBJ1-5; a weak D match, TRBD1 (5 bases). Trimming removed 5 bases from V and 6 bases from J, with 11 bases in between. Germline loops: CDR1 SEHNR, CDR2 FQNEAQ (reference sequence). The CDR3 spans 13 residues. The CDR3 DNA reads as TGTGCCAGCAGCCCAGAGGGGTCTCAGCCCCAGCATTTT. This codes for CASSPEGSQPQHF.

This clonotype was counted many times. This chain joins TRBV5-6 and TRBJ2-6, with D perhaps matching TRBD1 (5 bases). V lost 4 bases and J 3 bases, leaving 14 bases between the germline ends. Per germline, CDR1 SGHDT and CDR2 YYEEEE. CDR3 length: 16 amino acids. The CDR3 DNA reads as TGTGCCAGCAGCCCCTCGGCAGGGAATGGGGCCAACGTCCTGACTTTC. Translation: CASSPSAGNGANVLTF.

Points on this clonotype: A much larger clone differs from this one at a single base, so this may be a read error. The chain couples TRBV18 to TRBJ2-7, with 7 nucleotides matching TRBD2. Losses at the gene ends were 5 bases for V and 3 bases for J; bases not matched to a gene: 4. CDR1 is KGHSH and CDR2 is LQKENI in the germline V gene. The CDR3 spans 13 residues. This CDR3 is CASSWGGNYEQYF. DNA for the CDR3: TGTGCCAGCTCATGGGGGGGTAACTACGAGCAGTACTTC. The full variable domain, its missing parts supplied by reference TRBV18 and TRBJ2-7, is NAGVMQNPRHLVRRRGQEARLRCSPMKGHSHVYWYRQLPEEGLKFMVYLQKENIIDESGMPKERFSAEFPKEGPSILRIQQVVRGDSAAYFCASSWGGNYEQYFGPGTRLTVT.

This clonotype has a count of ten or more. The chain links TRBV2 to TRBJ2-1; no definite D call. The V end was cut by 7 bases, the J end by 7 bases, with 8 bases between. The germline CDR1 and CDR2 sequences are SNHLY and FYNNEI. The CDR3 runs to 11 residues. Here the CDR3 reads CASMYQNEQFF. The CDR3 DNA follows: TGTGCCAGCATGTACCAAAATGAGCAGTTCTTC.

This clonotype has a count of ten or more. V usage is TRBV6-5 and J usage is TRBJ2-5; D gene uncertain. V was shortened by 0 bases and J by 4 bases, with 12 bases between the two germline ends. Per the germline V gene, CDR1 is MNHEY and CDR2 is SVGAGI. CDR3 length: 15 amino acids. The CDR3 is CASSYSTTPGETQYF. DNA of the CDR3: TGTGCCAGCAGTTACTCGACGACGCCGGGAGAGACCCAGTACTTC.

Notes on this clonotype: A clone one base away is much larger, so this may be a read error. Here the CDR3 DNA reads TGTGCCAACAGCTCAAAAAGGGGGGGCGAGCAGTTCTTC. Encoded protein: CANSSKRGGEQFF. The chain employs TRBV7-3 and TRBJ2-1, with D maybe TRBD2 (7 bases). The CDR3 runs to 13 residues. Germline V gene lookup returns CDR1 SGHTA and CDR2 FQGTGA.

CDR3 sequence (DNA): TGTGCCTGGAGCGATCTCGGCGGGGGCCTTAACAATGAGCAGTTCTTC. Translating it yields CAWSDLGGGLNNEQFF. This chain connects TRBV30 to TRBJ2-1, with TRBD2 as a possible D gene (7 bases). Germline V lookup: CDR1 GTSNPN, CDR2 SVGIG (reference sequence). The V and J ends lost 3 bases and 5 bases respectively, with 20 bases between them. There are 16 residues in the CDR3.

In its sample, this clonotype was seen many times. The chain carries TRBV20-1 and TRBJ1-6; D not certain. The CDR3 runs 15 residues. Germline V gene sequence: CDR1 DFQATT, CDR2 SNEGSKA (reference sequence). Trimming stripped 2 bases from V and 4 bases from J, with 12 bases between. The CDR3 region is CSARPQSGYNSPLHF. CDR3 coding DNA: TGCAGTGCTAGACCACAAAGCGGGTATAATTCACCCCTCCACTTT.

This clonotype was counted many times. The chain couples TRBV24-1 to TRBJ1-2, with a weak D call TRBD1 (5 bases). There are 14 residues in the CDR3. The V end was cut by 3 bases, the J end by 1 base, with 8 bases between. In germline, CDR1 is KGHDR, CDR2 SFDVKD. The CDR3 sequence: CATSDMTDNYGYTF. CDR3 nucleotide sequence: TGTGCCACCAGTGATATGACAGATAACTATGGCTACACCTTC.

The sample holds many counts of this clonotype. The CDR3 region is CASSPGGSGYTF. The CDR3 DNA is TGTGCCAGCTCACCAGGGGGAAGTGGCTACACCTTC. V is TRBV18 and J is TRBJ1-2, with D tentatively TRBD1 (5 bases). Germline CDR1 KGHSH, CDR2 LQKENI. V was pared by 2 bases and J by 7 bases, with 8 bases between. There are 12 residues in the CDR3.

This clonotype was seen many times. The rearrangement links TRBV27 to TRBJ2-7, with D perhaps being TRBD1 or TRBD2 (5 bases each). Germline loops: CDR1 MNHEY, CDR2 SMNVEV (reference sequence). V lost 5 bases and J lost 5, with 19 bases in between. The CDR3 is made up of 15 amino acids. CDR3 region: CASSPTGTVLHEQYF. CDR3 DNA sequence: TGTGCCAGCAGTCCCACCGGGACGGTTCTCCACGAGCAGTACTTC.

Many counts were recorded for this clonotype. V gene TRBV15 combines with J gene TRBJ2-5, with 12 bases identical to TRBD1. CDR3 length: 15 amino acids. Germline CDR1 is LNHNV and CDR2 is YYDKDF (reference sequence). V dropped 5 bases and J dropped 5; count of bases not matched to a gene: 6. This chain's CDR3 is CATSGGTGGYETQYF. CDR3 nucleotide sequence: TGTGCCACCAGCGGAGGGACAGGGGGCTATGAGACCCAGTACTTC.